The rows below give T cell receptor beta chains drawn from one sample of a study of cytomegalovirus exposure and HLA in healthy donors. Only in-frame clones appear in the TCRdb table, and some are missing; sequencing was by immunoSEQ multiplex PCR. The table includes 100,000 or so clones, around 83% detected once. The sample comprised PBMCs. The receptors were gathered from a young woman in good health and CMV-seronegative. Each CDR3 is given with its conserved first and last residue. The order of the fields is D gene, J gene, V gene, clone size, CDR3 DNA, CDR3 protein. D genes are given only for firm matches. Some rows mark clone size as missing; the rest say once, few, many or name a class of expanded clone.

>TRBD2|TRBJ2-3|TRBV11-1|once
TGTGCCAGCAGCTTAGGTTACAGCGGGGCAGATACGCAGTATTTT
CASSLGYSGADTQYF
>-|TRBJ2-7|TRBV28|-
TGTGCCAGCAGACCGCAGGGGCACAACTACGAGCAGTACTTC
CASRPQGHNYEQYF
>TRBD2|TRBJ2-5|TRBV11-1|-
TGTGCCACCTCCTACAAAGGGAGGGGACGCAGGGAGACCCAGTACTTC
CATSYKGRGRRETQYF
>TRBD2|TRBJ2-3|TRBV7-6|-
TGTGCCAGCAGCTTAGCACCTAGCGGGGGGGCTAGCACAGATACGCAGTATTTT
CASSLAPSGGASTDTQYF
>-|TRBJ2-7|TRBV6-8|-
TGTGCCAGCAGTTCCCCCCAACTAGACGAGCAGTACTTC
CASSSPQLDEQYF
>TRBD1|TRBJ1-1|TRBV7-2|-
TGTGCCAGCAGTCTAAACAGGGGGCAGGCTGAAGCTTTCTTT
CASSLNRGQAEAFF
>-|TRBJ1-2|TRBV7-9|-
TGTGCCAGCAGCTTAGGTTTTATGGGGACATGGAATGGCTACACCTTC
CASSLGFMGTWNGYTF
>-|TRBJ2-2|TRBV11-3|once
TGTGCCAGCAGCTTAATGTCAGAAACCGGGGAGCTGTTTTTT
CASSLMSETGELFF
>-|TRBJ1-1|TRBV30|-
TGTGCCTGGACGATAGGAGGGCCTAGCACTGAAGCTTTCTTT
CAWTIGGPSTEAFF
>TRBD1|TRBJ2-6|TRBV5-1|few
TGCGCCAGCAGCTCCGGACAGGTCTTCTCTGGGGCCAACGTCCTGACTTTC
CASSSGQVFSGANVLTF
>-|TRBJ2-5|TRBV4-3|-
TGCGCCAGCAGCCAGCGAGTAGGAGGCGAGACCCAGTACTTC
CASSQRVGGETQYF
>-|TRBJ1-5|TRBV28|few
TGTGCCAGCAGGTTCTTTGGGACGGGGGATCAGCCCCAGCATTTT
CASRFFGTGDQPQHF
>TRBD1|TRBJ2-7|TRBV4-1|-
TGCGCCAGCAGCCAACCCAGGGGGCTCTCCGAGCAGTACTTC
CASSQPRGLSEQYF
>TRBD2|TRBJ2-3|TRBV7-3|once
TGTGCCAGCAGCTTAACAGGACTAGCGGGAGTTTCAGATACGCAGTATTTT
CASSLTGLAGVSDTQYF
>TRBD1|TRBJ1-1|TRBV5-1|-
TGCGCCAGCGGCAATCGACAGGGCGGGAACACTGAAGCTTTCTTT
CASGNRQGGNTEAFF
>TRBD1|TRBJ2-7|TRBV19|-
TGTGCCAGTAGTATGGGGACAGGATGGGAGCAGTACTTC
CASSMGTGWEQYF
>-|TRBJ2-3|TRBV29-1|-
TGCAGCGTTGAAAGCAGGGCGGACACAGATACGCAGTATTTT
CSVESRADTDTQYF
>TRBD1|TRBJ2-1|TRBV19|-
TGTGCCAGTAGTTCAAAACAGGGGGCGAGCTCCTACAATGAGCAGTTCTTC
CASSSKQGASSYNEQFF
>TRBD2|TRBJ2-1|TRBV9|-
TGTGCCAGCAGCCCCACCCCTAGCGGGTATGGTGAGCAGTTCTTC
CASSPTPSGYGEQFF
>TRBD1|TRBJ1-1|TRBV5-1|-
TGCGCCAGCAGCGTAAGACAGGGGGCCCCTGAAGCTTTCTTT
CASSVRQGAPEAFF
>-|TRBJ1-1|TRBV19|-
TGTGCCAGTAACTCCGGACAGTTCCTCATGAACACTGAAGCTTTCTTT
CASNSGQFLMNTEAFF
>-|TRBJ2-7|TRBV7-2|-
TGTGCCAGCAGCTTAGAGCCGGGTTGGGCGGGACGGGAGCAGTACTTC
CASSLEPGWAGREQYF
>TRBD1|TRBJ2-7|TRBV28|-
TGTGCCAGCAGTAGTCAGGGGGCACCCCCCTACGAGCAGTACTTC
CASSSQGAPPYEQYF
>TRBD1|TRBJ2-5|TRBV5-1|-
TGCGCCAGCAGCTTGGTCCGGGACAGGATCCAAGAGACCCAGTACTTC
CASSLVRDRIQETQYF
>TRBD2|TRBJ2-3|TRBV6-4|-
TGTGCCAGCAGTGATTCTGCGGGGGGCGCCACAGATACGCAGTATTTT
CASSDSAGGATDTQYF
>-|TRBJ1-3|TRBV4-1|-
TGCGCCAGCAGCCAAGACCACAGGGCCGGAAACACCATATATTTT
CASSQDHRAGNTIYF
>TRBD1|TRBJ2-2|TRBV5-5|-
TGTGCCAGCAGCTGGGGTTTGACAGGGCTGAACACCGGGGAGCTGTTTTTT
CASSWGLTGLNTGELFF
>-|TRBJ2-1|TRBV7-2|-
TGTGCCAGCAGCTCCCCGGCCCGGGCCTACAATGAGCAGTTCTTC
CASSSPARAYNEQFF
>-|TRBJ2-1|TRBV9|-
TGTGCCAGCAGCGTATACGACGGACCAACGACGCGGGCCAATGAGCAGTTCTTC
CASSVYDGPTTRANEQFF
>-|TRBJ1-2|TRBV6-6|-
TGTGCCAGCAGCCGGGCGAGGGTTGGCGGCTACACCTTC
CASSRARVGGYTF
>-|TRBJ2-1|TRBV19|-
TGTGCCAGTAGTATACGGGGTCGAAACAATGAGCAGTTCTTC
CASSIRGRNNEQFF
>-|TRBJ2-7|TRBV4-3|-
TGCGCCAGCAGCCAAGAGACAGGAATCTCCTACGAGCAGTACTTC
CASSQETGISYEQYF
>-|TRBJ2-3|TRBV7-2|-
TGTGCCAGCAGCTTAGCCCCGCAGGGGCGAGGAGATACGCAGTATTTT
CASSLAPQGRGDTQYF
>-|TRBJ2-7|TRBV5-4|-
TGTGCCAGCAGCTCGACCAAGGCTAGCTCCTACGAGCAGTACTTC
CASSSTKASSYEQYF
>TRBD2|TRBJ2-3|TRBV7-2|-
TGTGCCAGCAGCTTAGAACTGGTAGCGGGGGGGTCCCCCACAGATACGCAGTATTTT
CASSLELVAGGSPTDTQYF